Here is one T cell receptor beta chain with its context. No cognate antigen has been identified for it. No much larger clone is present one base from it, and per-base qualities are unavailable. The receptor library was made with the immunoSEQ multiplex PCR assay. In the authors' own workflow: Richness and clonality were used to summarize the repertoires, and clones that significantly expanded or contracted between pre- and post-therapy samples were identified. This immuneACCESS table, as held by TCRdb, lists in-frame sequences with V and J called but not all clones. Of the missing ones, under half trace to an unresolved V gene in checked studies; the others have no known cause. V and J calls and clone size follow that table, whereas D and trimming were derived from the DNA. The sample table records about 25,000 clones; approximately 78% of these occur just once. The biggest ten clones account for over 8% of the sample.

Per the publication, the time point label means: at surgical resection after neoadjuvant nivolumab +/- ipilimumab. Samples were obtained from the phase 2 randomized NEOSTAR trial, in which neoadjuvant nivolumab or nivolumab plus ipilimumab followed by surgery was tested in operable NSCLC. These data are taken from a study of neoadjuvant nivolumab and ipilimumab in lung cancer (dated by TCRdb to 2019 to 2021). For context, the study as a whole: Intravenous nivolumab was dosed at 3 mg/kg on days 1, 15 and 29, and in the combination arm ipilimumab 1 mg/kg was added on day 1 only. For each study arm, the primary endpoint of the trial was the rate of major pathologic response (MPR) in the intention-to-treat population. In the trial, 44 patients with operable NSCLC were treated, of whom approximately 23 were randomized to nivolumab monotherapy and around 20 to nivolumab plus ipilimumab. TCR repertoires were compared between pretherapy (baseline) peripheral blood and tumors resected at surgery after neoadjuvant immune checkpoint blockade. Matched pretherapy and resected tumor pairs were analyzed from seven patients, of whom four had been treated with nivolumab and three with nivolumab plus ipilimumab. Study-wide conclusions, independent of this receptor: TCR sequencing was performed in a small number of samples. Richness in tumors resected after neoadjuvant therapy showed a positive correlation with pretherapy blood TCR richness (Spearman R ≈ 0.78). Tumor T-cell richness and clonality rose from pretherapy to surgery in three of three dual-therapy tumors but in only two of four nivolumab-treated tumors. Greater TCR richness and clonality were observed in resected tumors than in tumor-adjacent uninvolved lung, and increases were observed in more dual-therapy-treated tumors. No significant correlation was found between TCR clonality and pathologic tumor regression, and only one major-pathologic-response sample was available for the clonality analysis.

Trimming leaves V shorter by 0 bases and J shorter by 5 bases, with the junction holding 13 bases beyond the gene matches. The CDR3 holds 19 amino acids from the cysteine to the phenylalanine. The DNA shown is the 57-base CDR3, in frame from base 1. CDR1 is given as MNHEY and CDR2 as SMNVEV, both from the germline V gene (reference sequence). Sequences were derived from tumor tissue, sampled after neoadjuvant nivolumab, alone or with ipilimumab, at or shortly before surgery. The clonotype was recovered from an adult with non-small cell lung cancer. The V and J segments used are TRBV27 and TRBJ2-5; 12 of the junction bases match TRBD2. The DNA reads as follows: TGTGCCAGCAGTTTATCGATTTCTAGCGGGAGGGCCGTACTTGAGACCCAGTACTTC. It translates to CASSLSISSGRAVLETQYF.